This is a list of T cell receptor beta chains from one sample in a study of OX40 agonist ivuxolimab in advanced cancers. Method: immunoSEQ multiplex PCR; TCRdb's copy keeps in-frame clones and lacks some. The table records 50,000 to 65,000 clones, approximately 85% of them present only once. The sample in question was CD4+ or CD8+ T cells sorted from blood, obtained in a trial of the OX40 agonist ivuxolimab. The source is an adult with an advanced solid tumor such as melanoma, head and neck, liver or kidney cancer. Each CDR3 is given with its conserved first and last residue. D genes are given only for firm matches. Part of the rows lack a size; the others show once, few, many or a class for expanded clones.

>TRBV19|-|TRBD1|TRBJ1-1
TGTGCCAGTAGTATAGCAACAGGGGCGGTTGTTACTGAAGCTTTCTTT
CASSIATGAVVTEAFF
>TRBV7-2|-|TRBD2|TRBJ2-3
TGTGCCAGCAGCTTAGTGGGGACTAGCGGGAGCTCTAGGGATACGCAGTATTTT
CASSLVGTSGSSRDTQYF
>TRBV7-9|-|-|TRBJ1-1
TGTGCCAGCAGCTTTGGCGGCGGGGGGGCAGTTGAAGCTTTCTTT
CASSFGGGGAVEAFF
>TRBV30|-|-|TRBJ2-3
TGTGCCTGGAGAGGACAGCGCACAGATACGCAGTATTTT
CAWRGQRTDTQYF
>TRBV28|-|TRBD2|TRBJ2-7
TGTGCCAGCAGTCAACCCTTGGGACTAGATTTCGCGGGGGAATCCTACGAGCAGTACTTC
CASSQPLGLDFAGESYEQYF
>TRBV28|-|-|TRBJ2-2
TGTGCCAGCAGACCTTACACCGGGGAGCTGTTTTTT
CASRPYTGELFF
>TRBV10-3|once|TRBD1|TRBJ2-3
TGTGCCATCAGTGTGGGACAGAGCACAGATACGCAGTATTTT
CAISVGQSTDTQYF
>TRBV5-4|-|-|TRBJ2-5
TGTGCCAGCAGCCAAATAGAAGAGACCCAGTACTTC
CASSQIEETQYF
>TRBV30|-|-|TRBJ2-2
TGTGCCTGGAGTCCGAGTAACGGGGAGCTGTTTTTT
CAWSPSNGELFF
>TRBV19|-|TRBD1|TRBJ2-2
TGTGCCAGTACCGGGACAGTTAACACCGGGGAGCTGTTTTTT
CASTGTVNTGELFF
>TRBV6-5|-|TRBD2|TRBJ2-7
TGTGCCAGCAGCCGTGGGACTAGCGGGAGTAATGAGCAGTACTTC
CASSRGTSGSNEQYF
>TRBV19|-|-|TRBJ1-1
TGTGCCAGTAGTGAGGGGTTGAACACTGAAGCTTTCTTT
CASSEGLNTEAFF
>TRBV4-2|-|TRBD2|TRBJ2-1
TGTGCCAGCAGCCAAGATCTTAGGACTAGCGTCTACAATGAGCAGTTCTTC
CASSQDLRTSVYNEQFF
>TRBV5-1|-|-|TRBJ2-2
TGCGCCAGCAGCTTGGACAGGGCAACCGGGGAGCTGTTTTTT
CASSLDRATGELFF
>TRBV18|-|-|TRBJ2-1
TGTGCCAGCTCAGGGGGGCTGAGCAATGAGCAGTTCTTC
CASSGGLSNEQFF
>TRBV7-9|few|-|TRBJ1-1
TGTGCCAGCAGATACCAGGGTCAGGACACTGAAGCTTTCTTT
CASRYQGQDTEAFF
>TRBV5-6|few|TRBD1|TRBJ1-3
TGTGCCAGCAGTCGACAGGGCTCTGGAAACACCATATATTTT
CASSRQGSGNTIYF
>TRBV27|-|-|TRBJ1-4
TGTGCCAGCAGTTCCCGATCAGGACAGATCGTAGGGCCTAATGAAAAACTGTTTTTT
CASSSRSGQIVGPNEKLFF
>TRBV6-1|-|-|TRBJ2-5
TGTGCCAGCAGTGGCTATCAGTCGGGGGAGACCCAGTACTTC
CASSGYQSGETQYF
>TRBV6-5|-|-|TRBJ2-7
TGTGCCAGCGATGAGTTTGGGTCCCCGTTCGAGCAGTACTTC
CASDEFGSPFEQYF
>TRBV18|-|-|TRBJ2-7
TGTGCCAGCTCACCAGGGACGGGGGTCTACGAGCAGTACTTC
CASSPGTGVYEQYF
>TRBV11-2|-|TRBD2|TRBJ2-1
TGTGCCAGCAGCCGAATAGCGGGAAACAATGAGCAGTTCTTC
CASSRIAGNNEQFF
>TRBV14|-|TRBD2|TRBJ2-5
TGTGCCAGCAGCACTAGCGGGGCAGAGACCCAGTACTTC
CASSTSGAETQYF
>TRBV6-5|-|TRBD1|TRBJ2-1
TGTGCCAGCAGTTACGGACAGGGATTCTCCTACAATGAGCAGTTCTTC
CASSYGQGFSYNEQFF
>TRBV27|-|-|TRBJ1-1
TGTGCCAGCAGTTTTTCGGGGAACACTGAAGCTTTCTTT
CASSFSGNTEAFF
>TRBV5-6|-|TRBD1|TRBJ1-5
TGTGCCAGCAGCCTCGGACAGGGGGGACAGCCCCAGCATTTT
CASSLGQGGQPQHF
>TRBV11-3|-|-|TRBJ1-1
TGTGCCAGCAGCTCCTCGTTTGGGAGAGAAGCTTTCTTT
CASSSSFGREAFF
>TRBV5-5|-|TRBD1|TRBJ1-6
TGTGCCAGCAGCTTGGAGGCAGGGGGCTTGGGTTCACCCCTCCACTTT
CASSLEAGGLGSPLHF
>TRBV6-1|-|TRBD1|TRBJ1-5
TGTGCCAGCGAGGACAGGTTATACAATCAGCCCCAGCATTTT
CASEDRLYNQPQHF
>TRBV18|-|-|TRBJ1-4
TGTGCCAGCTCACCGGCAGGGAGGGATGAAAAACTGTTTTTT
CASSPAGRDEKLFF
>TRBV29-1|-|-|TRBJ1-1
TGCAGCGTTCAGCCGGCGTCCATGAACACTGAAGCTTTCTTT
CSVQPASMNTEAFF
>TRBV30|once|-|TRBJ1-2
TGTGCCCAGCTATTAGGCTGGGGTGGCTACACCTTC
CAQLLGWGGYTF
>TRBV15|few|-|TRBJ1-5
TGTGCCACCAGCAGAGATCTGACACTACAGCCCCAGCATTTT
CATSRDLTLQPQHF
>TRBV9|-|-|TRBJ2-5
TGTGCCAGCAGCGTCGGGGAAGAGACCCAGTACTTC
CASSVGEETQYF
>TRBV12-5|-|-|TRBJ1-6
TGTGCTAGTGGTTTGGCCTGGGAGAACCTAAATAATTCACCCCTCCACTTT
CASGLAWENLNNSPLHF
>TRBV2|-|-|TRBJ2-3
TGTGCCAGCAGCGCGGACGGACTCGACACAGATACGCAGTATTTT
CASSADGLDTDTQYF
>TRBV7-2|-|-|TRBJ1-1
TGTGCCAGCAGCTTTACTAGGGGGAACACTGAAGCTTTCTTT
CASSFTRGNTEAFF
>TRBV30|-|-|TRBJ1-2
TGTGCCTGGAGTGGGTCCTGGGACCCTCGCTTCAATGGCTACACCTTC
CAWSGSWDPRFNGYTF
>TRBV10-3|-|TRBD1|TRBJ2-7
TGTGCCATGTCCGGCGGGACAGGGATCGAGCAGTACTTC
CAMSGGTGIEQYF
>TRBV11-1|few|TRBD2|TRBJ2-6
TGTGCCAGCAGCCCCGGGACTACTGGGGCCAACGTCCTGACTTTC
CASSPGTTGANVLTF
>TRBV27|-|-|TRBJ2-3
TGTGGTACTGGGGCAGTGAGCACAGATACGCAGTATTTT
CGTGAVSTDTQYF
>TRBV14|-|-|TRBJ2-7
TGTGCCAGCAGCCAAGAAATCTTGCTCGGCGAGCAGTACTTC
CASSQEILLGEQYF
>TRBV7-2|-|-|TRBJ2-7
TGTGCCAGCAGCTTATCGGGATTGAAGAACGAGCAGTACTTC
CASSLSGLKNEQYF
>TRBV30|-|TRBD2|TRBJ2-7
TGTGCCTGGAGCTTTCCTAGCGGGATTTTGTACGAGCAGTACTTC
CAWSFPSGILYEQYF
>TRBV13|-|-|TRBJ1-5
TGTGCCAGCAGCTTAGACAGAGATCAGCCCCAGCATTTT
CASSLDRDQPQHF
>TRBV6-1|-|-|TRBJ1-2
TGTGCCAGCAGCGAATCTGGGAGTCGGGCAGGGGCGCTCGGCTACACCTTC
CASSESGSRAGALGYTF
>TRBV5-4|-|TRBD2|TRBJ2-1
TGTGCCAGCAGCTCCGGGGGGAGCTCCTACAATGAGCAGTTCTTC
CASSSGGSSYNEQFF
>TRBV18|once|TRBD1|TRBJ1-5
TGTGCCAGCTCACCAGTGGACAGGGGTAGCAATCAGCCCCAGCATTTT
CASSPVDRGSNQPQHF
>TRBV5-5|-|TRBD1|TRBJ2-7
TGTGCCAGCAGCTTGGCAGGGGGATCCTACGAGCAGTACTTC
CASSLAGGSYEQYF
>TRBV5-1|-|TRBD1|TRBJ1-4
TGCGCCAGCAGCGCAGACAGGGCCCCTTTTGAAAAACTGTTTTTT
CASSADRAPFEKLFF
>TRBV19|-|-|TRBJ2-1
TGTGCCAGTAGTATTTCGGGGGGCCCCTACAATGAGCAGTTCTTC
CASSISGGPYNEQFF
>TRBV5-5|-|-|TRBJ2-7
TGTGCCAGCAGCTACCAATACGGGACCGAGCAGTACTTC
CASSYQYGTEQYF